This T cell receptor beta chain derives from a study of Ad26.COV2.S vaccination and SARS-CoV-2 variants. Across the whole study: Donor got 5x10^10 or 1x10^11 viral particles of Ad26.COV2.S. Regarding the study as a whole: Reported post-vaccination CD8+ and CD4+ T cell responses to spike showed substantial breadth.

Measured with immunoSEQ multiplex PCR; TCRdb has only the in-frame clones, and not every one. The sample holds approximately 410,000 clones, approximately 90% seen once. Worth noting for this clone: What it binds is unknown.

V was clipped by 3 bases and J by 5 bases, with 4 bases between them. Germline CDR1 is KGHDR and CDR2 is SFDVKD. This CDR3 comprises 12 residues. Noted treatment: approximately 18 received Ad26.COV2.S at low or high dose, single or two shots; a few received placebo; per-sample allocation not given. Sampling occurred on day 63 after the first vaccine or placebo injection. A Boston adult aged 18-55 years was the donor. This sequence was found in a person aged 18 to 59 who received the Ad26.COV2.S COVID-19 vaccine or a placebo. This chain uses TRBV24-1 with TRBJ1-5; D is unclear. The sample here was peripheral blood, taken in a trial of Ad26.COV2.S vaccine versus placebo. The CDR3 DNA follows: TGTGCCACCAGTGATATCGATCAGCCCCAGCATTTT. Protein sequence: CATSDIDQPQHF.